This T cell receptor (beta chain) emerged from a study of OX40 agonist ivuxolimab in advanced cancers. In the study overall: Every patient in dose escalation had hepatocellular carcinoma, melanoma, renal cell or head and neck cancer. Among those treated, three patients had partial responses, one with hepatocellular carcinoma and two with cutaneous melanoma.

Generated by immunoSEQ multiplex PCR, the TCRdb table keeps only in-frame clones and is missing some. This sample has some 80,000 clones, with less than 90% found just once. The CDR3 has 15 residues. Trimming pared 3 bases from V and 6 bases from J, leaving 17 bases between. CDR1 KGHSH and CDR2 LQKENI come from the germline V gene. Sequenced here: CD4+ or CD8+ T cells sorted from blood, sampled in a trial of the OX40 agonist ivuxolimab. This rearrangement joins TRBV18 to TRBJ1-1; no firm D call. This TCR derives from an adult with an advanced solid tumor such as melanoma, head and neck, liver or kidney cancer. Here the CDR3 reads CASSPLGKEFAEAFF. CDR3 sequence (DNA): TGTGCCAGCTCACCCCTAGGGAAGGAATTCGCTGAAGCTTTCTTT.